Included here is one TCR beta chain sequence, with context. Using immunoSEQ multiplex PCR, the repertoire was profiled, and TCRdb retains in-frame clones only, with some absent. The sample lists fewer than 200,000 clones, 60% to 80% occurring once. This sample is part of a study of blood T cell repertoires in COVID-19. About the study: Samples representing acute and convalescent COVID-19 were sourced from the United States, Italy and Spain. Nucleic acid was either cDNA or gDNA, and it came from T cells, B-cell-depleted T cells, or PBMCs.

Cohort 3 donors were reported recovered after two negative PCRs, clearance, or symptom resolution. This TCR was recovered from a woman in her forties or fifties who had recovered from COVID-19. Sequenced input: PBMCs or T cells enriched from blood (not recorded which).

The CDR3 DNA is TGTGCCAGCAGCTCGTTAGCGGGAGGGTACACAGATACGCAGTATTTT. This codes for CASSSLAGGYTDTQYF. The chain employs TRBV7-6 and TRBJ2-3; 11 positions agree with TRBD2. This CDR3 contains 16 residues. Germline CDR1 is SGHVS and CDR2 is FNYEAQ. V dropped 4 bases and J dropped 2; count of bases not matched to a gene: 5. The entire variable domain, with the rest obtained from reference TRBV7-6 and TRBJ2-3, is as follows: GAGVSQSPRYKVTKRGQDVALRCDPISGHVSLYWYRQALGQGPEFLTYFNYEAQQDKSGLPNDRFSAERPEGSISTLTIQRTEQRDSAMYRCASSSLAGGYTDTQYFGPGTRLTVL.